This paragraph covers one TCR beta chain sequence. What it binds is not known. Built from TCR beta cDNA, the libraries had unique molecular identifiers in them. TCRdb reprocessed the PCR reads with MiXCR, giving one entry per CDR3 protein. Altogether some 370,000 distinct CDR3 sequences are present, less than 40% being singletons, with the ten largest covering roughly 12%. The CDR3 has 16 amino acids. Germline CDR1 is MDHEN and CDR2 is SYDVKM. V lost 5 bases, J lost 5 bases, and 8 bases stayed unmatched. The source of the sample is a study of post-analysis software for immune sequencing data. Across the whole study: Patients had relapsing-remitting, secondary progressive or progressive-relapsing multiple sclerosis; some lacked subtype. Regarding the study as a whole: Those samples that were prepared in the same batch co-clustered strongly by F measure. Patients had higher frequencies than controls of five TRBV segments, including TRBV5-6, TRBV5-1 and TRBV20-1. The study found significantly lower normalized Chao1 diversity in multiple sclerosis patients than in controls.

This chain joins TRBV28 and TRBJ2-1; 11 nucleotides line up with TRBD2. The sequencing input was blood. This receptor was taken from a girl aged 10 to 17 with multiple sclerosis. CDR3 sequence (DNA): TGTGCCAGCAGTATCCCGACTAGCGGGGAGGACAATGAGCAGTTCTTC. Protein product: CASSIPTSGEDNEQFF. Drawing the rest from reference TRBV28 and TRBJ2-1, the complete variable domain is DVKVTQSSRYLVKRTGEKVFLECVQDMDHENMFWYRQDPGLGLRLIYFSYDVKMKEKGDIPEGYSVSREKKERFSLILESASTNQTSMYLCASSIPTSGEDNEQFFGPGTRLTVL.